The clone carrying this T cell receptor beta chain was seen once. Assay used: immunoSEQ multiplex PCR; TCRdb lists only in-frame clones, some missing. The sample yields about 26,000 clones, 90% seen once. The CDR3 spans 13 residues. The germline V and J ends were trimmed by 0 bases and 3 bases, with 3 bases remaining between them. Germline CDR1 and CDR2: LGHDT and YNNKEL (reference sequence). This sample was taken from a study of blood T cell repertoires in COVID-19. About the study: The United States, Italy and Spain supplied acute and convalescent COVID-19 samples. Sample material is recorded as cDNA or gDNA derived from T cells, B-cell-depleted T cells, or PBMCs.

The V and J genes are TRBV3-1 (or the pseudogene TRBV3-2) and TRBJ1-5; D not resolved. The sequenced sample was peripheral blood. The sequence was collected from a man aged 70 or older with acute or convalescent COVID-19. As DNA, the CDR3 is TGTGCCAGCAGCCAAGACATCAATCAGCCCCAGCATTTT. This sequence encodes CASSQDINQPQHF.